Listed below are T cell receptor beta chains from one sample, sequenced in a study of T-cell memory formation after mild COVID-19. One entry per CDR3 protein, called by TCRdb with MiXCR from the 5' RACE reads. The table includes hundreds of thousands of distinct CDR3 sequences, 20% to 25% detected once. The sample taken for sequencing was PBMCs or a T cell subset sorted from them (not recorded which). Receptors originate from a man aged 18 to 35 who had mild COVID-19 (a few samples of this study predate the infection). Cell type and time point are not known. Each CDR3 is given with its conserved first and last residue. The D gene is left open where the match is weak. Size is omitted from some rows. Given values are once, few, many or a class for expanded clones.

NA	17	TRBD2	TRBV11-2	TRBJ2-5	CASSVRGVAGPWETQYF	TGTGCCAGCAGCGTGCGGGGAGTAGCGGGCCCATGGGAGACCCAGTACTTC
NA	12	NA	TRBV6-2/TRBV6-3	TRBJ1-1	CATEPGNTEAFF	TGTGCCACCGAACCAGGGAACACTGAAGCTTTCTTT
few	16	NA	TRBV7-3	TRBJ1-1	CASSLLGGYENTEAFF	TGTGCCAGCAGCTTACTGGGGGGCTACGAGAACACTGAAGCTTTCTTT
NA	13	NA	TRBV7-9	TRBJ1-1	CASSFSGDTEAFF	TGTGCCAGCAGCTTTTCAGGGGACACTGAAGCTTTCTTT
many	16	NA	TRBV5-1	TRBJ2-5	CASSLNRRQREETQYF	TGCGCCAGCAGCTTGAATCGGCGACAAAGAGAAGAGACCCAGTACTTC
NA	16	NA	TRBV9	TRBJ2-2	CASSVATGRGTGELFF	TGTGCCAGCAGCGTAGCTACGGGCCGAGGCACCGGGGAGCTGTTTTTT
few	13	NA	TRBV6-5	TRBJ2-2	CASSYSFTGELFF	TGTGCCAGCAGTTACTCCTTCACCGGGGAGCTGTTTTTT
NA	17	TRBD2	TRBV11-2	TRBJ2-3	CASSLYGGTPSADTQYF	TGTGCCAGCAGCTTATACGGGGGGACTCCTTCTGCAGATACGCAGTATTTT
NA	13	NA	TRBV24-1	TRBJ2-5	CATSDSGGETQYF	TGTGCCACCAGTGATTCCGGGGGTGAGACCCAGTACTTC
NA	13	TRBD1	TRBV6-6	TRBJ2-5	CASRGTAQETQYF	TGTGCCAGCAGGGGGACAGCCCAAGAGACCCAGTACTTC
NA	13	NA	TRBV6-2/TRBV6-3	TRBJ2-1	CASRGMTGNEQFF	TGTGCCAGCAGGGGTATGACTGGGAATGAGCAGTTCTTC
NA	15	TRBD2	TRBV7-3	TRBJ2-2	CASSLRQGGSGELFF	TGTGCCAGCAGCTTACGGCAGGGAGGGTCCGGGGAGCTGTTTTTT
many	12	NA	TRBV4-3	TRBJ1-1	CASSHQGGLAFF	TGCGCCAGCAGCCACCAAGGGGGATTGGCTTTCTTT
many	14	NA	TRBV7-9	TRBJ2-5	CASSADWRQETQYF	TGTGCCAGCAGCGCCGACTGGAGACAAGAGACCCAGTACTTC
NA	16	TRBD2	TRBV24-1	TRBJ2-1	CATSQGLAGGLNEQFF	TGTGCCACCAGCCAGGGACTAGCGGGGGGACTCAATGAGCAGTTCTTC
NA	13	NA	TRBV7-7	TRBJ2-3	CASSPSPRDTQYF	TGTGCCAGCAGCCCCTCGCCGAGAGATACGCAGTATTTT
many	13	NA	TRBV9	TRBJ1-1	CASSVHKVSEAFF	TGTGCCAGCAGCGTGCACAAAGTCTCTGAAGCTTTCTTT
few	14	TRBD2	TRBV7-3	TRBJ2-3	CASSFSGITDTQYF	TGTGCCAGCAGCTTCAGCGGGATCACAGATACGCAGTATTTT
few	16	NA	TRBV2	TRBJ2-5	CASIDPPEGSQETQYF	TGTGCCAGCATTGACCCCCCAGAGGGGAGCCAAGAGACCCAGTACTTC
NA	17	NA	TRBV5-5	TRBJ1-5	CASSLTLGGGSNQPQHF	TGTGCCAGCAGCTTAACGTTGGGGGGTGGGAGCAATCAGCCCCAGCATTTT
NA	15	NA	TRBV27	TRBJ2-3	CASSVGGPGTDTQYF	TGTGCCAGCAGCGTTGGGGGGCCGGGCACAGATACGCAGTATTTT
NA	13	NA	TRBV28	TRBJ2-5	CASRPPPEETQYF	TGTGCCAGCAGACCACCGCCTGAGGAGACCCAGTACTTC
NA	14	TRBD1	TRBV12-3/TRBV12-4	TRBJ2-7	CASSHMGTGVEQYF	TGTGCCAGCAGTCACATGGGGACAGGGGTCGAGCAGTACTTC
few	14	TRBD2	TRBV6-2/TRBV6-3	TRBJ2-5	CASSRTSRGETQYF	TGTGCCAGCAGCCGGACTAGCAGGGGAGAGACCCAGTACTTC
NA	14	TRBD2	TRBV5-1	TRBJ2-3	CASSFTSATDTQYF	TGCGCCAGCAGCTTCACTAGCGCGACAGATACGCAGTATTTT
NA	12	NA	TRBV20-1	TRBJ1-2	CSASYRTYGYTF	TGCAGTGCTAGTTACAGAACCTATGGCTACACCTTC
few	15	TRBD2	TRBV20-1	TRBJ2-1	CSASTPGLADNEQFF	TGCAGTGCTTCGACCCCGGGGCTAGCGGACAATGAGCAGTTCTTC
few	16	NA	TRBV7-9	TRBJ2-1	CASSLGRTPSYNEQFF	TGTGCCAGCAGCTTAGGCAGGACTCCCTCCTACAATGAGCAGTTCTTC
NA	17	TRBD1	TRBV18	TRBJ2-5	CASSPLLDGTVRETQYF	TGTGCCAGCTCACCCCTGCTCGATGGGACAGTCCGGGAGACCCAGTACTTC
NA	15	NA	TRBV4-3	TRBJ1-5	CASSQEMASNQPQHF	TGCGCCAGCAGCCAAGAAATGGCAAGCAATCAGCCCCAGCATTTT
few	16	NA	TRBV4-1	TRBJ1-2	CASSQDNRQAYGGYTF	TGCGCCAGCAGCCAAGACAATAGACAGGCTTATGGGGGCTACACCTTC
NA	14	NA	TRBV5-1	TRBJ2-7	CASSSGPVSYEQYF	TGCGCCAGCAGCTCCGGGCCAGTCTCCTACGAGCAGTACTTC
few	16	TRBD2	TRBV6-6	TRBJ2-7	CASSYSRGDFLYEQYF	TGTGCCAGCAGTTACTCGCGGGGGGACTTTCTCTACGAGCAGTACTTC
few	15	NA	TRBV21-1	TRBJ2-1	CATQRGLAGGNEQFF	TGTGCCACCCAAAGGGGTCTAGCGGGGGGGAATGAGCAGTTCTTC
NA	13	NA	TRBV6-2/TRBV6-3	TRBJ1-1	CASSPVHDRKAFF	TGTGCCAGCAGTCCCGTTCACGACAGGAAAGCTTTCTTT
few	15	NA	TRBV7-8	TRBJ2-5	CASSYQGGYQETQYF	TGTGCCAGCAGCTATCAGGGGGGTTACCAAGAGACCCAGTACTTC
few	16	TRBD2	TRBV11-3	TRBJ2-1	CASSSAGGKSRNEQFF	TGTGCCAGCAGCTCCGCGGGGGGAAAATCCCGCAATGAGCAGTTCTTC
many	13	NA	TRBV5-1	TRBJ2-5	CASHDTYQETQYF	TGCGCCAGCCACGATACGTACCAAGAGACCCAGTACTTC
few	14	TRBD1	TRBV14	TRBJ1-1	CASSQAGGETEAFF	TGTGCCAGCAGCCAAGCAGGGGGCGAAACTGAAGCTTTCTTT
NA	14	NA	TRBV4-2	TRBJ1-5	CASSQEGFHQPQHF	TGTGCCAGCAGCCAAGAGGGGTTTCATCAGCCCCAGCATTTT
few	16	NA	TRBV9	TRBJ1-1	CASSVDGGSMNTEAFF	TGTGCCAGCAGCGTAGACGGGGGGTCGATGAACACTGAAGCTTTCTTT
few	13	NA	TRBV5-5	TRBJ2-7	CASSLWNRAEQYF	TGTGCCAGCAGCTTGTGGAACAGGGCCGAGCAGTACTTC
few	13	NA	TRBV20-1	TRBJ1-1	CSAAGGADTEAFF	TGCAGTGCTGCCGGGGGGGCGGACACTGAAGCTTTCTTT
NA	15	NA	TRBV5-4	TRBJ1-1	CAISGRGQVGTEAFF	TGTGCCATCAGCGGGAGGGGTCAAGTTGGCACTGAAGCTTTCTTT
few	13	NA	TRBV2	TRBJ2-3	CASIPGNTDTQYF	TGTGCCAGCATCCCGGGGAACACAGATACGCAGTATTTT
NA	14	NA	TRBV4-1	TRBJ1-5	CASSQGSGNQPQHF	TGCGCCAGCAGCCAAGGATCAGGGAATCAGCCCCAGCATTTT